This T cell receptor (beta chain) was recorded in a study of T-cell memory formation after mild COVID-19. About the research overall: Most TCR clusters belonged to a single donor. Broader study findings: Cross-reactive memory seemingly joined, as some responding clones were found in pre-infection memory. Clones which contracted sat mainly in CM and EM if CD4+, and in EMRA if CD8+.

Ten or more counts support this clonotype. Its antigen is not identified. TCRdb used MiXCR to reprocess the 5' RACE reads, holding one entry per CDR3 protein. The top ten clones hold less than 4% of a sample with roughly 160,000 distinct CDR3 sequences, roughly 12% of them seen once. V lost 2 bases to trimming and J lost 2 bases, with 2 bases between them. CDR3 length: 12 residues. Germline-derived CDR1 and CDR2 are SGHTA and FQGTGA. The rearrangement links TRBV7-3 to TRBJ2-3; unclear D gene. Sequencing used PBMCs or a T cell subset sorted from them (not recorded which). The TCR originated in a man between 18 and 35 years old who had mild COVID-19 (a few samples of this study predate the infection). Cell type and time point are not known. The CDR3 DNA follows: TGTGCCAGCAGCTTAGCCACAGATACGCAGTATTTT. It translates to CASSLATDTQYF.